A single sample gave rise to the 6 T cell receptor beta chains below, sequenced in a study of shared T cell receptors in the human thymus. Clones were sequenced by immunoSEQ multiplex PCR, and TCRdb holds only the in-frame ones, with some missing. The data contain hundreds of thousands of clones, around 93% of them singletons. The sequenced material came from thymocytes. Receptor source: a human donor.

The chain carries TRBV7-9 and TRBJ1-2; TRBD1 is a possible D gene (6 bases). With 5 bases removed from V and 4 bases from J, the gap between germline ends came to 26 bases. This CDR3 region has 18 residues. Per the germline V gene, CDR1 is SEHNR and CDR2 is FQNEAQ (reference sequence). CDR3 DNA: TGTGCCAGCAGCCAGATAGTCAATATGGGGGGCGCGGGCTATGGCTACACCTTC. Amino acids: CASSQIVNMGGAGYGYTF.

This clone was seen just once. V and J are TRBV28 and TRBJ2-5; no firm D call. Trimming left V 5 bases short and J 5 bases short, with 15 bases between. The CDR3 is 14 amino acids. Germline CDR1 MDHEN, CDR2 SYDVKM. The CDR3 region has the DNA TGTGCCAGCAGTCCAGGCAGGAATAGGGAGACCCAGTACTTC. It yields the protein CASSPGRNRETQYF.

The rearrangement uses TRBV27 and TRBJ1-5; 8 positions agree with TRBD1. Unmatched junction bases numbered 9, after V lost 5 bases and J lost 3 bases. Germline-derived CDR1 and CDR2 are MNHEY and SMNVEV (reference sequence). The CDR3 sequence is 16 residues long. The CDR3 DNA reads as TGTGCCAGCAGTCCGTCGACAGGGGAAGTCAATCAGCCCCAGCATTTT. Protein sequence: CASSPSTGEVNQPQHF.

This chain joins TRBV18 and TRBJ1-5, with D possibly matching TRBD1 (5 bases). V shed 6 bases and J shed 0 bases, with 18 bases lying between them. CDR3 length: 17 residues. Germline values: CDR1 KGHSH, CDR2 LQKENI. Written as DNA, the CDR3 is TGTGCCAGCTCCCAGGGTGCGGTGGATTATAGCAATCAGCCCCAGCATTTT. It encodes CASSQGAVDYSNQPQHF.

In its sample, this clone was seen once. This chain links TRBV7-2 with TRBJ2-1; D unresolved. Germline CDR1 is SGHTA and CDR2 is FQGNSA. The CDR3 has 12 amino acids. Between the trimmed V and J ends, which lost 5 bases and 2 bases, there was a span of 4 bases. Written as DNA, the CDR3 is TGTGCCAGCAGCCGTACCTACAATGAGCAGTTCTTC. Residues: CASSRTYNEQFF. Full variable domain (rest looked up from reference TRBV7-2 and TRBJ2-1): GAGVSQSPSNKVTEKGKDVELRCDPISGHTALYWYRQSLGQGLEFLIYFQGNSAPDKSGLPSDRFSAERTGGSVSTLTIQRTQQEDSAVYLCASSRTYNEQFFGPGTRLTVL.

The chain is built from TRBV27 and TRBJ2-1; perhaps TRBD2 as D (6 bases). The CDR3 covers 15 residues. Germline lookup yields CDR1 MNHEY and CDR2 SMNVEV (reference sequence). The germline V and J ends were trimmed by 4 bases and 5 bases, with 15 bases remaining between them. The CDR3 DNA follows: TGTGCCAGCAGTTGGACTATGCGGGTGGACAATGAGCAGTTCTTC. Protein product: CASSWTMRVDNEQFF.